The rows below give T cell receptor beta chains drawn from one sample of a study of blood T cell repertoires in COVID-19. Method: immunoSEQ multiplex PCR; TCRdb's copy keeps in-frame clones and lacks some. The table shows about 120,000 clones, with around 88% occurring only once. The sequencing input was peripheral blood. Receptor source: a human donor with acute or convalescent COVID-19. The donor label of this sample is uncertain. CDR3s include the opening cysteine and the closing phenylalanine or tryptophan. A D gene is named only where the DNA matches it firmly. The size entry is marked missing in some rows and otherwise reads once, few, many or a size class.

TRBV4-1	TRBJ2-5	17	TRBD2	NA	CASSQGLAGGWGETQYF	TGCGCCAGCAGCCAAGGGCTAGCGGGGGGCTGGGGGGAGACCCAGTACTTC
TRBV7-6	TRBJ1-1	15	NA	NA	CASSRGNGLDTEAFF	TGTGCCAGCAGCCGGGGGAACGGGTTGGACACTGAAGCTTTCTTT
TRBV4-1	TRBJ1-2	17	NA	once	CASSQEWEAAGGYGYTF	TGCGCCAGCAGCCAAGAGTGGGAGGCCGCTGGGGGCTATGGCTACACCTTC
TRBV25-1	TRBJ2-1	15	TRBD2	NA	CASSEYARGGNEQFF	TGTGCCAGCAGTGAATATGCGCGGGGGGGGAATGAGCAGTTCTTC
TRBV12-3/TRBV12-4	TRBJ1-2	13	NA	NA	CASSSNWAYGYTF	TGTGCCAGCAGTTCTAACTGGGCCTATGGCTACACCTTC
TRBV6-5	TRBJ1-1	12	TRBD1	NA	CASGQEYTEAFF	TGTGCCAGCGGACAGGAGTACACTGAAGCTTTCTTT
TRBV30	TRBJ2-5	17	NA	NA	CAWTGTHKSGYQETQYF	TGTGCCTGGACGGGGACTCACAAATCTGGGTACCAAGAGACCCAGTACTTC
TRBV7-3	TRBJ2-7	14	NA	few	CASSLKGQDREQYF	TGTGCCAGCAGCTTAAAGGGGCAGGACCGCGAGCAGTACTTC
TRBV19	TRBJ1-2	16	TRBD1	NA	CASSTPGTVANYGYTF	TGTGCCAGTAGTACCCCCGGGACAGTAGCTAACTATGGCTACACCTTC
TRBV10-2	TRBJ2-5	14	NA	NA	CASSEYRAGETQYF	TGCGCCAGCAGTGAATACAGGGCAGGAGAGACCCAGTACTTC
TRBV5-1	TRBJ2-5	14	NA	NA	CASSHTDRGETQYF	TGCGCCAGCAGCCACACAGACCGTGGGGAGACCCAGTACTTC
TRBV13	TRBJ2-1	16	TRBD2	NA	CASSQILAGAYNEQFF	TGTGCCAGCAGCCAAATACTAGCGGGGGCCTACAATGAGCAGTTCTTC
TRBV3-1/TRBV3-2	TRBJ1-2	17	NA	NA	CASSKRGQETDVYGYTF	TGTGCCAGCAGCAAACGAGGCCAGGAGACAGATGTCTATGGCTACACCTTC
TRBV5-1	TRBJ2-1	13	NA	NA	CASSLIPYNEQFF	TGCGCCAGCAGCCTAATCCCCTACAATGAGCAGTTCTTC
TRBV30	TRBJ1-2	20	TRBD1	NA	CAWSATGTGIGAKANYGYTF	TGTGCCTGGAGTGCAACCGGGACAGGGATTGGGGCCAAAGCTAACTATGGCTACACCTTC
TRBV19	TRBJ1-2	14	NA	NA	CASSITQGHYGYTF	TGTGCCAGTAGTATTACCCAGGGCCACTATGGCTACACCTTC
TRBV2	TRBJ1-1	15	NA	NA	CASSDTGRGTGEAFF	TGTGCCAGCAGTGATACAGGGCGGGGGACGGGTGAAGCTTTCTTT
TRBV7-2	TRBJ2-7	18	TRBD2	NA	CASSPNWGTSGRMGEQYF	TGTGCCAGCAGCCCTAATTGGGGGACTAGCGGGAGAATGGGCGAGCAGTACTTC
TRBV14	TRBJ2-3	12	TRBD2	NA	CASSPAGNTQYF	TGTGCCAGCAGCCCAGCGGGGAATACGCAGTATTTT
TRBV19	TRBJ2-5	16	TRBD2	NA	CASSNVGGGPEETQYF	TGTGCCAGTAGTAACGTCGGCGGGGGGCCGGAAGAGACCCAGTACTTC
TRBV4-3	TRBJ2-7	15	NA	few	CASSQEAGGSYEQYF	TGCGCCAGCAGCCAAGAAGCTGGAGGCTCCTACGAGCAGTACTTC
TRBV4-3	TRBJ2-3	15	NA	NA	CASSQDGESTDTQYF	TGCGCCAGCAGCCAGGATGGGGAGAGCACAGATACGCAGTATTTT
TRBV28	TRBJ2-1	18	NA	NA	CASPGLSIWAGSYNEQFF	TGTGCCAGCCCGGGTTTGTCAATATGGGCAGGGTCCTACAATGAGCAGTTCTTC
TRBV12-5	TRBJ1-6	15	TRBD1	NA	CASVGTGALNSPLHF	TGTGCTAGTGTAGGGACAGGGGCGCTAAATTCACCCCTCCACTTT
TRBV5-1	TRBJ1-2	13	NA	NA	CASSVMGQTGCTF	TGCGCCAGCAGCGTGATGGGACAAACGGGCTGCACCTTC
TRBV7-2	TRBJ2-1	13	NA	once	CASSLLYNGEQFF	TGTGCCAGCAGCTTATTATACAACGGGGAGCAGTTCTTC
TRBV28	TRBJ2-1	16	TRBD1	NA	CASSEQGALSYNEQFF	TGTGCCAGCAGCGAACAGGGGGCCTTGTCCTACAATGAGCAGTTCTTC
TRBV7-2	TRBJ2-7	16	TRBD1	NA	CASSLRDSLAIYEQYF	TGTGCCAGCAGCCTCCGGGACAGCTTGGCCATCTACGAGCAGTACTTC
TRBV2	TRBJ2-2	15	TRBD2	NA	CASSEALRGAGELFF	TGTGCCAGCAGTGAAGCGCTTCGGGGGGCCGGGGAGCTGTTTTTT
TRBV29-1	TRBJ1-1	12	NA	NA	CSVGMDNTEAFF	TGCAGCGTCGGGATGGATAACACTGAAGCTTTCTTT
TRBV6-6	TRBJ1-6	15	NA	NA	CASRGLSSTYSPLHF	TGTGCCAGCAGGGGGCTTTCCTCGACATATTCACCCCTCCACTTT
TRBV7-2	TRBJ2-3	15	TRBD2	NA	CASRGGLAQTDTQYF	TGTGCCAGCAGGGGGGGACTAGCTCAGACAGATACGCAGTATTTT
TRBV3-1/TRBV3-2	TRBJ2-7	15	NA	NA	CASSPTRTHSYEQYF	TGTGCCAGCAGTCCCACCAGGACTCACTCCTACGAGCAGTACTTC
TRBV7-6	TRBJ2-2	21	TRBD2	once	CASSLRTGLAGEGGFPRELFF	TGTGCCAGCAGCTTACGGACCGGACTAGCGGGAGAGGGGGGGTTTCCCCGGGAGCTGTTTTTT
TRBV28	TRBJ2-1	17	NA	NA	CASSMRGYSYSYNEQFF	TGTGCCAGCAGTATGCGAGGCTATTCGTACTCCTACAATGAGCAGTTCTTC
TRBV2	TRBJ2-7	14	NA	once	CASSEYGQGYEQYF	TGTGCCAGCAGTGAATACGGGCAGGGCTACGAGCAGTACTTC
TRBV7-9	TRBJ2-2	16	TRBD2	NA	CASSQRAGKNTGELFF	TGTGCCAGCAGCCAGAGAGCGGGAAAGAACACCGGGGAGCTGTTTTTT